This is a list of T cell receptor beta chains from one sample in a study of blood T cell repertoires in COVID-19. Generated by immunoSEQ multiplex PCR, the TCRdb table keeps only in-frame clones and is missing some. The sample carries around 270,000 clones, roughly 91% recorded once. Specimen: peripheral blood. These receptors all stem from a middle-aged man with acute or convalescent COVID-19. The CDR3 runs from the conserved cysteine through the conserved F or W. The D gene is left open where the match is weak. Only some rows state a clone size, as once, few, many or a class for expanded clones.

len: 12; abundance: NA; v_gene: TRBV12-3/TRBV12-4; j_gene: TRBJ1-1; d_gene: NA; CDR3nt: TGTGCCAGCAGACTTACGAACACTGAAGCTTTCTTT; CDR3aa: CASRLTNTEAFF
len: 14; abundance: NA; v_gene: TRBV6-2/TRBV6-3; j_gene: TRBJ1-2; d_gene: TRBD1; CDR3nt: TGTGCCAGCAGTTACCGTACAGGGGGCTCGAGCTACACCTTC; CDR3aa: CASSYRTGGSSYTF
len: 15; abundance: NA; v_gene: TRBV18; j_gene: TRBJ1-1; d_gene: NA; CDR3nt: TGTGCCAGCTCACCACCAGGCGGGACCAACACTGAAGCTTTCTTT; CDR3aa: CASSPPGGTNTEAFF
len: 14; abundance: once; v_gene: TRBV7-2; j_gene: TRBJ1-5; d_gene: NA; CDR3nt: TGTGCCAGCAGCTTAATCGGTAGCAATCAGCCCCAGCATTTT; CDR3aa: CASSLIGSNQPQHF
len: 15; abundance: NA; v_gene: TRBV5-1; j_gene: TRBJ1-6; d_gene: NA; CDR3nt: TGCGCCAGCAGCTCAAGCCCCAGGGAAAATTCACCCCTCCACTTT; CDR3aa: CASSSSPRENSPLHF
len: 15; abundance: NA; v_gene: TRBV6-1; j_gene: TRBJ2-7; d_gene: TRBD1; CDR3nt: TGTGCCAGCAGTGAGCAGACAGGGGTGAGCTACGAGCAGTACTTC; CDR3aa: CASSEQTGVSYEQYF
len: 14; abundance: once; v_gene: TRBV6-5; j_gene: TRBJ1-6; d_gene: TRBD1; CDR3nt: TGTGCCAGCAGTCTCGACAGGGGTTACCCACCCCTCCACTTT; CDR3aa: CASSLDRGYPPLHF
len: 14; abundance: NA; v_gene: TRBV29-1; j_gene: TRBJ1-2; d_gene: TRBD1; CDR3nt: TGCAGCGTTGATCGGGAGGGACAGGGGAGAGGCTACACCTTC; CDR3aa: CSVDREGQGRGYTF
len: 16; abundance: NA; v_gene: TRBV10-3; j_gene: TRBJ2-7; d_gene: NA; CDR3nt: TGTGCCATCAGTCAATCCCGGGGGACAGACTCCTACGAGCAGTACTTC; CDR3aa: CAISQSRGTDSYEQYF
len: 13; abundance: NA; v_gene: TRBV2; j_gene: TRBJ2-1; d_gene: TRBD2; CDR3nt: TGTGCCAGCAGGGGACTAGCGGGGGGGCCCAAGTTCTTC; CDR3aa: CASRGLAGGPKFF
len: 15; abundance: NA; v_gene: TRBV19; j_gene: TRBJ2-1; d_gene: TRBD1; CDR3nt: TGTGCCAGTAGTCCTCTGACAGGGACCTACAATGAGCAGTTCTTC; CDR3aa: CASSPLTGTYNEQFF
len: 16; abundance: NA; v_gene: TRBV19; j_gene: TRBJ1-5; d_gene: TRBD1; CDR3nt: TGTGCCAGTAGTTGGACAGGGGGGAGAAGCAATCAGCCCCAGCATTTT; CDR3aa: CASSWTGGRSNQPQHF
len: 13; abundance: NA; v_gene: TRBV10-3; j_gene: TRBJ1-6; d_gene: NA; CDR3nt: TGTGCCTATCGGGGGACTCTCAATTCACCCCTCCACTTT; CDR3aa: CAYRGTLNSPLHF
len: 15; abundance: NA; v_gene: TRBV9; j_gene: TRBJ2-1; d_gene: NA; CDR3nt: TGTGCCAGCAGCGCCAGACAGAATCTCTACAATGAGCAGTTCTTC; CDR3aa: CASSARQNLYNEQFF
len: 13; abundance: few; v_gene: TRBV2; j_gene: TRBJ2-3; d_gene: NA; CDR3nt: TGTGCCAGCAGTGGGACAGTACTAGATACGCAGTATTTT; CDR3aa: CASSGTVLDTQYF
len: 19; abundance: NA; v_gene: TRBV11-2; j_gene: TRBJ1-5; d_gene: TRBD1; CDR3nt: TGTGCCAGCAGCTTAGATGACGGGTCCGGGACAGGGGGCTTTATTACCCAGCATTTT; CDR3aa: CASSLDDGSGTGGFITQHF
len: 15; abundance: NA; v_gene: TRBV3-1/TRBV3-2; j_gene: TRBJ1-1; d_gene: NA; CDR3nt: TGTGCCAGCAGCTCGCGGGGGGCGGTGAACACTGAAGCTTTCTTT; CDR3aa: CASSSRGAVNTEAFF
len: 16; abundance: NA; v_gene: TRBV7-2; j_gene: TRBJ2-7; d_gene: NA; CDR3nt: TGTGCCAGCAGCTTGCGAACCCGTTCTTATTCCTACGAGCAGTACTTC; CDR3aa: CASSLRTRSYSYEQYF
len: 14; abundance: NA; v_gene: TRBV5-1; j_gene: TRBJ1-1; d_gene: NA; CDR3nt: TGCGCCAGCAGCTTGGGAGGGCATGGCACTGAAGCTTTCTTT; CDR3aa: CASSLGGHGTEAFF
len: 18; abundance: NA; v_gene: TRBV7-8; j_gene: TRBJ1-2; d_gene: TRBD1; CDR3nt: TGTGCCAGCAGCTTAGGGGGGCTAGGGGGCGCCTTTATTTATGGCTACACCTTC; CDR3aa: CASSLGGLGGAFIYGYTF
len: 15; abundance: NA; v_gene: TRBV7-3; j_gene: TRBJ1-6; d_gene: TRBD1; CDR3nt: TGTGCCAGCAGCCAACAGGGGACGGCCGGTTCACCCCTCCACTTT; CDR3aa: CASSQQGTAGSPLHF
len: 12; abundance: NA; v_gene: TRBV28; j_gene: TRBJ1-1; d_gene: NA; CDR3nt: TGTGCCAGCAGTTTATACAGGAGTGAAGCTTTCTTT; CDR3aa: CASSLYRSEAFF
len: 17; abundance: NA; v_gene: TRBV12-5; j_gene: TRBJ1-1; d_gene: TRBD1; CDR3nt: TGTGCTAGTGGCCTCTTCGGACAGGCTAGAATGAACACTGAAGCTTTCTTT; CDR3aa: CASGLFGQARMNTEAFF
len: 15; abundance: NA; v_gene: TRBV5-4; j_gene: TRBJ2-5; d_gene: TRBD2; CDR3nt: TGTGCCAGCAGCTTGGCCGGGAGGGGCCAAGAGACCCAGTACTTC; CDR3aa: CASSLAGRGQETQYF
len: 14; abundance: NA; v_gene: TRBV19; j_gene: TRBJ1-6; d_gene: TRBD1; CDR3nt: TGTGCCAGTAGTACCTACACAGGGGTATCACCCCTCCACTTT; CDR3aa: CASSTYTGVSPLHF
len: 15; abundance: NA; v_gene: TRBV5-1; j_gene: TRBJ2-7; d_gene: TRBD1; CDR3nt: TGCGCCAGCAGCCCGAGGACAGGGAACACTTACGAGCAGTACTTC; CDR3aa: CASSPRTGNTYEQYF
len: 15; abundance: NA; v_gene: TRBV19; j_gene: TRBJ2-1; d_gene: NA; CDR3nt: TGTGCCAGTAGTACGGGACTTAAGAAGGTAAATGAGCAGTTCTTC; CDR3aa: CASSTGLKKVNEQFF
len: 13; abundance: NA; v_gene: TRBV6-1; j_gene: TRBJ1-2; d_gene: NA; CDR3nt: TGTGCCAGCAGTGAATCGTCAGGGAATGGCTACACCTTC; CDR3aa: CASSESSGNGYTF
len: 15; abundance: NA; v_gene: TRBV5-6; j_gene: TRBJ1-6; d_gene: NA; CDR3nt: TGTGCCAGCAGCAGCCGCGCGGCGATGGGGAGACCCCTCCACTTT; CDR3aa: CASSSRAAMGRPLHF
len: 16; abundance: NA; v_gene: TRBV19; j_gene: TRBJ1-4; d_gene: TRBD1; CDR3nt: TGTGCCAGTACCAACGGAGGGGGCGATGCTAATGAAAAACTGTTTTTT; CDR3aa: CASTNGGGDANEKLFF
len: 15; abundance: NA; v_gene: TRBV6-5; j_gene: TRBJ1-5; d_gene: TRBD1; CDR3nt: TGTGCCAGCAGAACCGGGACAGAGAAAAATCAGCCCCAGCATTTT; CDR3aa: CASRTGTEKNQPQHF
len: 18; abundance: NA; v_gene: TRBV5-1; j_gene: TRBJ1-4; d_gene: TRBD1; CDR3nt: TGCGCCAGCAGCTTGTATATGAACAGGGGGCCGACTAATGAAAAACTGTTTTTT; CDR3aa: CASSLYMNRGPTNEKLFF
len: 16; abundance: NA; v_gene: TRBV5-5; j_gene: TRBJ2-7; d_gene: TRBD1; CDR3nt: TGTGCCAGCAGCTTCAGGGGACAGGAGAGTTCTCACGAGCAGTACTTC; CDR3aa: CASSFRGQESSHEQYF
len: 15; abundance: NA; v_gene: TRBV25-1; j_gene: TRBJ2-3; d_gene: TRBD2; CDR3nt: TGTGCCAGCAGTGTGCGTTTAGCGGGGTGGGATACGCAGTATTTT; CDR3aa: CASSVRLAGWDTQYF
len: 15; abundance: NA; v_gene: TRBV10-3; j_gene: TRBJ1-2; d_gene: NA; CDR3nt: TGTGCCATCACCATGGGGCCCAGGGGCGAAAATGGCTACACCTTC; CDR3aa: CAITMGPRGENGYTF
len: 12; abundance: NA; v_gene: TRBV30; j_gene: TRBJ2-3; d_gene: NA; CDR3nt: TGTGCCTGTATATCCAGGGTAAATACGCAGTATTTT; CDR3aa: CACISRVNTQYF
len: 12; abundance: NA; v_gene: TRBV6-6; j_gene: TRBJ2-5; d_gene: NA; CDR3nt: TGTGCCAGCAGTGGTAATGGCGAGACCCAGTACTTC; CDR3aa: CASSGNGETQYF
len: 19; abundance: NA; v_gene: TRBV18; j_gene: TRBJ1-5; d_gene: NA; CDR3nt: TGTGCCAGCTCACCATATTACGGTAACAGGGAAGATTACTATCAGCCCCAGCATTTT; CDR3aa: CASSPYYGNREDYYQPQHF
len: 17; abundance: NA; v_gene: TRBV4-1; j_gene: TRBJ2-3; d_gene: NA; CDR3nt: TGCGCCAGCAGCCAAGAAGGAACAGACATCCGGACAGATACGCAGTATTTT; CDR3aa: CASSQEGTDIRTDTQYF
len: 11; abundance: NA; v_gene: TRBV6-5; j_gene: TRBJ1-2; d_gene: NA; CDR3nt: TGTGCCAGCCACGGAGACTATGGCTACACCTTC; CDR3aa: CASHGDYGYTF
len: 15; abundance: NA; v_gene: TRBV7-8; j_gene: TRBJ2-7; d_gene: TRBD1; CDR3nt: TGTGCCAGCAGCATTGCGGGACAGGGGGGCCACGAGCAGTACTTC; CDR3aa: CASSIAGQGGHEQYF
len: 12; abundance: NA; v_gene: TRBV5-6; j_gene: TRBJ2-7; d_gene: NA; CDR3nt: TGTGCCAGCAGCCGTGACAGATACGAGCAGTACTTC; CDR3aa: CASSRDRYEQYF
len: 14; abundance: NA; v_gene: TRBV19; j_gene: TRBJ1-5; d_gene: TRBD1; CDR3nt: TGTGCCGCTTCGGGGGGACAGGGTACTCAGCCCCAGCATTTT; CDR3aa: CAASGGQGTQPQHF
len: 16; abundance: NA; v_gene: TRBV5-6; j_gene: TRBJ1-3; d_gene: TRBD1; CDR3nt: TGTGCCAGCAGCTGGGGACAGGGTGAAATTGGAAACACCATATATTTT; CDR3aa: CASSWGQGEIGNTIYF
len: 14; abundance: NA; v_gene: TRBV3-1/TRBV3-2; j_gene: TRBJ2-5; d_gene: NA; CDR3nt: TGTGCCAGCAGCCAATCTGGCAGCCAAGAGACCCAGTACTTC; CDR3aa: CASSQSGSQETQYF
len: 11; abundance: NA; v_gene: TRBV29-1; j_gene: TRBJ2-7; d_gene: TRBD1; CDR3nt: TGCAGCGTGGCAGGGGGACACGAGCAGTACTTC; CDR3aa: CSVAGGHEQYF
len: 14; abundance: NA; v_gene: TRBV10-3; j_gene: TRBJ1-2; d_gene: TRBD1; CDR3nt: TGTGCCACAAGACAGGGGGCGTCCCTGGGTGGCTACACCTTC; CDR3aa: CATRQGASLGGYTF
len: 14; abundance: NA; v_gene: TRBV6-5; j_gene: TRBJ1-6; d_gene: NA; CDR3nt: TGTGCCAGCAGTTACGGGTCCAGGGATTCACCCCTCCACTTT; CDR3aa: CASSYGSRDSPLHF
len: 17; abundance: NA; v_gene: TRBV24-1; j_gene: TRBJ2-1; d_gene: TRBD1; CDR3nt: TGTGCCACCAGTGATCCCGGGACAGGGGCCAACTACAATGAGCAGTTCTTC; CDR3aa: CATSDPGTGANYNEQFF
len: 14; abundance: NA; v_gene: TRBV7-9; j_gene: TRBJ1-2; d_gene: NA; CDR3nt: TGTGCCAGCAGCTTACTTCAGGCGTCAGGTGGCTACACCTTC; CDR3aa: CASSLLQASGGYTF
len: 12; abundance: NA; v_gene: TRBV2; j_gene: TRBJ2-1; d_gene: NA; CDR3nt: TGTGCCAGCAGTAGACTCCTCAATGAGCAGTTCTTC; CDR3aa: CASSRLLNEQFF
len: 12; abundance: few; v_gene: TRBV3-1/TRBV3-2; j_gene: TRBJ2-7; d_gene: NA; CDR3nt: TGTGCCAGCAGCCATTACGGTAGCGAGCAGTACTTC; CDR3aa: CASSHYGSEQYF
len: 14; abundance: NA; v_gene: TRBV5-4; j_gene: TRBJ1-1; d_gene: TRBD1; CDR3nt: TGTGCCAGCAGTTTCAGGGGGACGAACACTGAAGCTTTCTTT; CDR3aa: CASSFRGTNTEAFF
len: 15; abundance: NA; v_gene: TRBV18; j_gene: TRBJ1-2; d_gene: NA; CDR3nt: TGTGCCAGCTCTCCGGACATACCAAACCAGGGTGGCTACACCTTC; CDR3aa: CASSPDIPNQGGYTF
len: 15; abundance: NA; v_gene: TRBV9; j_gene: TRBJ1-3; d_gene: TRBD1; CDR3nt: TGTGCCAGCAGCGTTGAAGGGGGCCTGGGAAACACCATATATTTT; CDR3aa: CASSVEGGLGNTIYF
len: 14; abundance: once; v_gene: TRBV11-2; j_gene: TRBJ2-7; d_gene: NA; CDR3nt: TGTGCCAGCAGCTCCCTATTGGACTCGTACGAGCAGTACTTC; CDR3aa: CASSSLLDSYEQYF
len: 14; abundance: NA; v_gene: TRBV6-5; j_gene: TRBJ2-3; d_gene: TRBD2; CDR3nt: TGTGCCAGCAGAGGAGCGGGGAACACAGATACGCAGTATTTT; CDR3aa: CASRGAGNTDTQYF
len: 10; abundance: NA; v_gene: TRBV29-1; j_gene: TRBJ1-2; d_gene: NA; CDR3nt: TGCAGCGTGTCGGGGTATGGCTACACCTTC; CDR3aa: CSVSGYGYTF
len: 16; abundance: NA; v_gene: TRBV6-1; j_gene: TRBJ1-6; d_gene: NA; CDR3nt: TGTGCCAGCAGTGAATTCTGGCAGGGTCCCTATTCACCCCTCCACTTT; CDR3aa: CASSEFWQGPYSPLHF
len: 17; abundance: NA; v_gene: TRBV5-8; j_gene: TRBJ2-3; d_gene: TRBD1; CDR3nt: TGTGCCAGCAGCTTGCTGAGAACAGGGGCCCTCACAGATACGCAGTATTTT; CDR3aa: CASSLLRTGALTDTQYF